This TCR beta chain was obtained from a study of neoadjuvant anti-PD-1 for oral cavity cancer. Only in-frame clones appear in the TCRdb table, and some are missing; sequencing was by immunoSEQ multiplex PCR. Among approximately 13,000 clones, roughly 77% were seen once, and the ten largest hold approximately 2.5%. Time point described: after neoadjuvant nivolumab, at surgical resection. Germline-derived CDR1 and CDR2 are SQVTM and ANQGSEA. Trimming shortened V by 4 bases and J by 4 bases, and 7 bases separated the two germline ends. The CDR3 loop spans 11 amino acids. This receptor was obtained from a person aged 35 to 85 with oral cavity squamous cell carcinoma. J is TRBJ1-1 and V is TRBV29-1; D is ambiguous. The source was PBMCs, collected after nivolumab (anti-PD-1) treatment. The CDR3 DNA is TGCAGCGTTGTTATGACCACTGAAGCTTTCTTT. Amino acids: CSVVMTTEAFF.